A single sample is the source of the 6 T cell receptor beta chains below, sequenced in a study of human T cells and chemical hapten exposure. The template was total RNA from unfractionated whole blood. One entry per CDR3 protein, called by TCRdb with MiXCR from the 5' RACE reads. The sample lists about 80,000 distinct CDR3 sequences, 6.5% to 8.5% occurring once. The receptor source for this set is a male donor in good health.

The chain uses TRBV5-6 and TRBJ2-4, with a possible D match to TRBD1 (5 bases). The CDR3 is 14 amino acids. Germline values: CDR1 SGHDT, CDR2 YYEEEE. The V end lost 3 bases, the J end lost 0 bases, and 7 bases lay between the germline ends. The CDR3 spells CASSSQGAKNIQYF. Here the CDR3 DNA reads TGTGCCAGCAGCTCCCAGGGAGCCAAAAACATTCAGTACTTC.

This chain links TRBV5-4 with TRBJ1-1, with 7 bases matching TRBD1. The CDR3 contains 16 residues. V lost 4 bases to trimming and J lost 0 bases; unmatched junction nucleotides: 9. Germline CDR1 SGHNT, CDR2 YYREEE (reference sequence). The chain's CDR3 is CASSGGGTAMNTEAFF. CDR3 DNA sequence: TGTGCCAGCAGCGGGGGAGGGACAGCCATGAACACTGAAGCTTTCTTT.

This clonotype was detected a few times. This chain joins TRBV20-1 and TRBJ2-4; 14 bases fit TRBD2. Per germline, CDR1 DFQATT and CDR2 SNEGSKA (reference sequence). The CDR3 has 18 amino acids. The trim removed 6 bases at V and 4 bases at J, leaving 14 bases unmatched. The CDR3 bases are TGCAGTGCGCCTCCGGGACTAGCGGGAGCGGCGGGGAAAAACATTCAGTACTTC. Encoded protein: CSAPPGLAGAAGKNIQYF.

The rearrangement joins TRBV7-6 to TRBJ2-1; the match to TRBD2 covers 12 bases. Germline lookup yields CDR1 SGHVS and CDR2 FNYEAQ. The junction had 18 bases not matched to a gene; V was cut back by 1 base and J by 11 bases. The CDR3 is made up of 19 amino acids. The chain's CDR3 is CASSLEGVMSGTSGLKQFF. DNA for the CDR3: TGTGCCAGCAGCTTAGAGGGGGTGATGTCCGGGACTAGCGGGTTAAAGCAGTTCTTC.

V gene TRBV10-3 combines with J gene TRBJ2-3; D may be TRBD1 or TRBD2 (5 bases each). CDR3 length: 17 amino acids. V lost 4 bases and J 3 bases, leaving 20 bases between the germline ends. Looked up from germline, CDR1 is ENHRY and CDR2 is SYGVKD. The CDR3, as DNA: TGTGCCATCAGTGGCCCTGGCGCAGGGAGTAGGACAGATACGCAGTATTTT. It specifies CAISGPGAGSRTDTQYF.

This clonotype appeared many times. The V gene is TRBV19, the J gene TRBJ2-1, with 7 positions matching TRBD2. This CDR3 is 16 amino acids long. Per germline, CDR1 LNHDA and CDR2 SQIVND (reference sequence). V lost 3 bases and J lost 0; bases outside the gene matches: 5. CDR3 bases: TGTGCCAGTAGTATCCTAGCGGATAGCTCCTACAATGAGCAGTTCTTC. Residues: CASSILADSSYNEQFF.